These T cell receptor beta chains were read from a single sample in a study of cytomegalovirus exposure and HLA in healthy donors. Method: immunoSEQ multiplex PCR; TCRdb's copy keeps in-frame clones and lacks some. The repertoire includes about 140,000 clones, about 87% of them detected once, and under 9% sits in the top ten. The sample was PBMCs. These receptors were taken from a man younger than 35 in good health and CMV-seropositive. Both conserved end residues are part of each CDR3. The order of the fields is J gene, V gene, D gene, clone size, CDR3 protein, CDR3 DNA. A D gene is named only where the DNA matches it firmly. Size tells how often a clone was seen (once, few, many) or the class of an expanded clone, and some rows leave it out.

>TRBJ1-1|TRBV20-1|-|-
CSAPRGEAFF
TGCAGTGCTCCTAGAGGAGAGGCTTTCTTT
>TRBJ2-2|TRBV5-5|TRBD1|-
CASSSGTVDTGELFF
TGTGCCAGCAGCTCCGGGACAGTAGACACCGGGGAGCTGTTTTTT
>TRBJ2-7|TRBV4-1|-|-
CASSQPGQGQYEQYF
TGCGCCAGCAGCCAACCGGGACAAGGGCAATACGAGCAGTACTTC
>TRBJ2-7|TRBV15|TRBD2|-
CATSRDRIAGGYEQYF
TGTGCCACCAGCAGAGATAGAATAGCGGGAGGATACGAGCAGTACTTC
>TRBJ2-2|TRBV5-1|TRBD2|-
CASSFILAGNTGELFF
TGCGCCAGCAGCTTTATCCTAGCGGGGAACACCGGGGAGCTGTTTTTT
>TRBJ2-2|TRBV11-2|-|few
CASSEQSSTGELFF
TGTGCCAGCAGCGAACAGAGTTCCACCGGGGAGCTGTTTTTT
>TRBJ2-1|TRBV19|-|-
CASSIGGRGYNEQFF
TGTGCCAGTAGTATTGGGGGGAGAGGATACAATGAGCAGTTCTTC
>TRBJ2-1|TRBV5-1|TRBD2|-
CASSLTSGSYNEQFF
TGCGCCAGCAGCTTGACTAGCGGATCCTACAATGAGCAGTTCTTC
>TRBJ2-6|TRBV5-1|-|-
CASRSFGAGNFSGANVLTF
TGCGCCAGCAGAAGCTTTGGAGCAGGGAATTTCTCTGGGGCCAACGTCCTGACTTTC
>TRBJ1-5|TRBV6-5|-|few
CASSAGSPHQPQHF
TGTGCCAGCAGCGCAGGGTCGCCCCATCAGCCCCAGCATTTT
>TRBJ2-3|TRBV10-3|TRBD2|few
CAISGLAGVTDTQYF
TGTGCCATCAGCGGACTAGCGGGAGTGACGGATACGCAGTATTTT
>TRBJ1-1|TRBV25-1|-|-
CASLEMGHTEAFF
TGTGCCAGCCTCGAAATGGGCCACACTGAAGCTTTCTTT
>TRBJ1-5|TRBV30|-|-
CAWSVRGFNQPQHF
TGTGCCTGGAGTGTCAGGGGATTCAATCAGCCCCAGCATTTT
>TRBJ2-2|TRBV7-2|TRBD1|many
CASTQGTGANTGELFF
TGTGCCAGCACCCAAGGGACAGGGGCGAACACCGGGGAGCTGTTTTTT
>TRBJ2-7|TRBV9|-|-
CASSVAPQGDEQYF
TGTGCCAGCAGCGTAGCCCCACAGGGTGACGAGCAGTACTTC
>TRBJ1-2|TRBV27|-|few
CASSGHRFYGYTF
TGTGCCAGCAGTGGCCACAGATTCTATGGCTACACCTTC
>TRBJ2-7|TRBV5-1|-|-
CASSLGSAGPRLQYF
TGCGCCAGCAGCTTAGGTTCGGCGGGACCTCGGTTGCAGTACTTC
>TRBJ2-3|TRBV10-3|TRBD1|-
CAISPGQVLRDTQYF
TGTGCCATCAGTCCGGGACAGGTTCTCCGAGATACGCAGTATTTT
>TRBJ1-5|TRBV4-1|-|-
CASSQEGRGHQPQHF
TGCGCCAGCAGCCAAGAAGGGAGGGGCCACCAGCCCCAGCATTTT
>TRBJ2-7|TRBV5-1|TRBD1|once
CASSRRQGYEQYF
TGCGCCAGCAGCCGTCGACAGGGTTACGAGCAGTACTTC
>TRBJ1-1|TRBV27|-|-
CASSFGGGTEAFF
TGTGCCAGCAGTTTCGGGGGAGGTACTGAAGCTTTCTTT
>TRBJ2-7|TRBV28|-|once
CASSLTGIYEQYF
TGTGCCAGCAGTCTTACAGGAATTTACGAGCAGTACTTC
>TRBJ2-1|TRBV2|TRBD2|-
CASRTRGGVLYNEQFF
TGTGCCAGCAGGACACGCGGGGGGGTACTCTACAATGAGCAGTTCTTC
>TRBJ2-2|TRBV6-6|-|-
CASSSTETGELFF
TGTGCCAGCAGTTCGACAGAGACCGGGGAGCTGTTTTTT
>TRBJ2-7|TRBV6-1|TRBD1|-
CASRTGGRGEQYF
TGTGCCAGCAGGACAGGGGGACGTGGCGAGCAGTACTTC
>TRBJ1-4|TRBV5-1|TRBD1|-
CASSMTGGIRKLFF
TGCGCCAGCAGCATGACAGGGGGCATTAGAAAACTGTTTTTT
>TRBJ1-2|TRBV7-8|TRBD1|-
CASSLTGGAAGYTF
TGTGCCAGCAGCCTAACAGGGGGCGCGGCTGGCTACACCTTC
>TRBJ2-7|TRBV5-1|TRBD1|-
CASSYTGGVGYEQYF
TGCGCCAGCAGCTATACAGGGGGCGTAGGGTACGAGCAGTACTTC
>TRBJ2-5|TRBV5-6|-|-
CASSEGEQETQYF
TGTGCCAGCAGCGAGGGGGAACAAGAGACCCAGTACTTC
>TRBJ2-7|TRBV19|TRBD1|-
CASSPGQGGYEQYF
TGTGCCAGTAGCCCAGGACAGGGAGGCTACGAGCAGTACTTC
>TRBJ1-3|TRBV2|-|-
CASSDLFGNTIYF
TGTGCCAGCAGTGATCTGTTTGGAAACACCATATATTTT
>TRBJ2-1|TRBV25-1|TRBD1|-
CASSEWGRTGTNEQFF
TGTGCCAGCAGTGAATGGGGGCGGACAGGGACAAATGAGCAGTTCTTC
>TRBJ1-2|TRBV15|-|-
CATSRRDVGNYGYTF
TGTGCCACCAGCAGGAGGGATGTGGGGAACTATGGCTACACCTTC
>TRBJ2-1|TRBV2|TRBD2|-
CASSRLAGTYNEQFF
TGTGCCAGCAGCCGACTAGCGGGGACTTACAATGAGCAGTTCTTC
>TRBJ2-3|TRBV2|-|-
CASTQLVGSTDTQYF
TGTGCCAGCACTCAACTAGTGGGTAGCACAGATACGCAGTATTTT
>TRBJ2-5|TRBV2|-|-
CASSAIQETQYF
TGTGCCAGCAGTGCCATTCAAGAGACCCAGTACTTC
>TRBJ1-3|TRBV5-1|-|-
CASSSDPQGTGNTIYF
TGCGCCAGCAGCTCAGACCCACAGGGAACTGGAAACACCATATATTTT
>TRBJ2-2|TRBV18|-|-
CASSPSQSGELFF
TGTGCCAGCTCACCATCGCAGTCCGGGGAGCTGTTTTTT
>TRBJ1-2|TRBV2|TRBD1|few
CASSRTGFGYTF
TGTGCCAGCAGTCGGACAGGGTTTGGCTACACCTTC
>TRBJ1-1|TRBV27|-|once
CASSLAVDTEAFF
TGTGCCAGCAGTTTAGCGGTGGACACTGAAGCTTTCTTT
>TRBJ2-2|TRBV18|-|-
CASSPQRSANTGELFF
TGTGCCAGCTCACCGCAGAGGTCAGCTAACACCGGGGAGCTGTTTTTT
>TRBJ2-1|TRBV2|-|-
CASADHTNSYNEQFF
TGTGCCAGCGCAGACCACACTAACTCCTACAATGAGCAGTTCTTC
>TRBJ1-2|TRBV6-5|-|-
CASSPDSHYGYTF
TGTGCCAGCAGCCCCGACAGCCACTATGGCTACACCTTC
>TRBJ2-1|TRBV5-1|TRBD1|-
CASSSRRDRGYNEQFF
TGCGCCAGCAGCTCGCGCCGGGACAGGGGGTACAATGAGCAGTTCTTC
>TRBJ2-1|TRBV10-2|TRBD2|few
CASLNRTSGRYNEQFF
TGCGCCAGCCTAAATAGGACTAGCGGCAGGTACAATGAGCAGTTCTTC
>TRBJ2-7|TRBV18|-|-
CASSPPQQGWHEQYF
TGTGCCAGCTCACCACCGCAGCAGGGGTGGCACGAGCAGTACTTC
>TRBJ2-2|TRBV27|-|-
CASSPSRQGRGTGELFF
TGTGCCAGCAGCCCTTCCCGTCAGGGGAGGGGCACCGGGGAGCTGTTTTTT
>TRBJ1-2|TRBV30|TRBD1|-
CAWSVRSLQGHYGYTF
TGTGCCTGGAGTGTACGGTCCCTACAGGGGCACTATGGCTACACCTTC
>TRBJ1-1|TRBV5-6|-|-
CASSLQSEAFF
TGTGCCAGCAGCTTGCAATCTGAAGCTTTCTTT
>TRBJ1-5|TRBV7-2|-|-
CASSPWTAGNQPQHF
TGTGCCAGCAGCCCCTGGACAGCGGGCAATCAGCCCCAGCATTTT
>TRBJ2-7|TRBV11-3|TRBD1|-
CASSLGDSPYEQYF
TGTGCCAGCAGCTTAGGGGACAGCCCCTACGAGCAGTACTTC
>TRBJ1-1|TRBV11-2|-|-
CASSFSGYLNTEAFF
TGTGCCAGCAGCTTCTCGGGGTATCTGAACACTGAAGCTTTCTTT
>TRBJ2-7|TRBV6-1|-|few
CASSEVTGYEQYF
TGTGCCAGCAGTGAAGTTACAGGCTACGAGCAGTACTTC
>TRBJ1-4|TRBV18|-|-
CASSPGAGPYEKLFF
TGTGCCAGCTCACCAGGGGCAGGGCCCTATGAAAAACTGTTTTTT
>TRBJ2-7|TRBV6-1|-|-
CAIRLEGSPDEQYF
TGTGCCATTCGGTTGGAGGGATCCCCCGACGAGCAGTACTTC
>TRBJ1-2|TRBV5-6|-|-
CASRPSDLRGYTF
TGTGCCAGCAGACCAAGCGACCTTCGGGGCTACACCTTC